The 10 T cell receptor beta chains given below trace back to one sample, sequenced in a study of metastatic and nonmetastatic thyroid tumors (dated by TCRdb to about 2020). Before undergoing thyroid surgery, none of the patients had been given any kind of treatment. The method behind the library was PCR. The data were produced on an Illumina HiSeq 4000. TCRdb trimmed public reads at Q25 via fastp, called clones via MiXCR and kept in-frame beta chains. In this sample the table shows about 16,000 clones, roughly 25% of which occur a single time. The ten largest account for about 10% of the sample. Sample: adjacent normal tissue. These TCRs come from a female donor with papillary thyroid cancer or a benign thyroid nodule (not recorded which). Some clones in this sample may be carry-over from other donors' samples.

The sample holds many counts of this clone. The CDR3 sequence: CASSPQGAGGNTIYF. The CDR3 DNA reads as TGTGCCAGCAGTCCCCAGGGGGCGGGTGGAAACACCATATATTTT. The gene calls are TRBV6-1 and TRBJ1-3; 8 nucleotides match TRBD1. V shed 5 bases and J 3 bases; nucleotides not matched to a gene: 6. The CDR3 runs 15 residues. Germline values: CDR1 MNHNS, CDR2 SASEGT.

The rearrangement joins TRBV6-1 to TRBJ2-5; D unclear. CDR1 and CDR2 from the germline V gene are MNHNS and SASEGT. V was cut by 1 base and J by 1 base, with 13 bases left in between. This CDR3 has 16 residues. CDR3 sequence reads: CASSEGGGEFQETQYF. The CDR3 DNA sequence: TGTGCCAGCAGTGAAGGGGGTGGTGAATTCCAAGAGACCCAGTACTTC.

V usage is TRBV7-2 and J usage is TRBJ1-1; D gene unclear. Germline lookup yields CDR1 SGHTA and CDR2 FQGNSA. This CDR3 has 15 amino acids. Trimming cost V 5 bases and J 1 base, with 14 bases left between them. In DNA form, the CDR3 reads TGTGCCAGCAGCGCCGTGCAAGCGGCGAACACTGAAGCTTTCTTT. Protein: CASSAVQAANTEAFF.

A word on this clone: Germline and junction disagree at one end, which may indicate a read error. The V and J genes are TRBV6-1 and TRBJ2-7; D may be TRBD1 (6 bases). CDR3 length: 15 amino acids. Per the germline V gene, CDR1 is MNHNS and CDR2 is SASEGT. The CDR3 nucleotides read TGTGCCAACAGTGAACAGGGCACACTAGGAACCGAGCAGTACTTC. This gives the protein CANSEQGTLGTEQYF.

This rearrangement joins TRBV11-1 to TRBJ2-7; D is undetermined. Between the trimmed V and J ends, which lost 1 base and 3 bases, there was a span of 7 bases. The CDR3 consists of 13 residues. Germline loops: CDR1 SGHAT, CDR2 FQDESV (reference sequence). CDR3: CASSLEHSYEQYF. CDR3 DNA: TGTGCCAGCAGCTTAGAACACAGCTACGAGCAGTACTTC.

There are a few counts of this clone. The chain links TRBV19 to TRBJ2-7; D ambiguous. Germline CDR1 LNHDA, CDR2 SQIVND (reference sequence). The CDR3 totals 14 residues. Trimming took off 6 bases at V and 5 bases at J, with 17 bases between the two ends. The chain's CDR3 is CASRWSPSSNEQYF. CDR3 bases: TGTGCCAGTAGATGGTCCCCTAGTTCCAACGAGCAGTACTTC.

CDR3 region: CASRTAPFRGGSYEQYF. The CDR3 region has the DNA TGTGCCAGCAGGACCGCGCCCTTCAGGGGGGGATCCTACGAGCAGTACTTC. The rearrangement joins TRBV6-2 or TRBV6-3 to TRBJ2-7; D is perhaps TRBD1 or TRBD2 (7 bases each). The V end lost 6 bases, the J end lost 1 base, and 22 bases lay between the germline ends. Per germline, CDR1 MNHEY and CDR2 SVGEGT. The CDR3 runs 17 residues.

The chain carries TRBV10-2 and TRBJ2-7; D not resolved. CDR1 and CDR2 from the germline V gene are WSHSY and SAAADI. V shed 4 bases and J shed 2 bases, with 9 bases lying between them. This CDR3 has 13 amino acids. CDR3 residues: CASSADVTYEQYF. The CDR3 nucleotides are TGCGCCAGCAGTGCGGACGTCACCTACGAGCAGTACTTC.

The genes are TRBV20-1 and TRBJ2-7, with TRBD2 identical over 10 bases. Germline V CDR1 and CDR2: DFQATT, SNEGSKA (reference sequence). V lost 5 bases and J lost 0; bases outside the gene matches: 4. The CDR3 runs 14 residues. This CDR3 reads CSAPLAGDSYEQYF. In nucleotides, the CDR3 is TGCAGTGCTCCTCTAGCGGGAGACTCCTACGAGCAGTACTTC.

The chain has TRBV27 and TRBJ1-5; 7 bases match TRBD1. The CDR3 has 13 residues. Germline V gene data show CDR1 as MNHEY and CDR2 as SMNVEV (reference sequence). V lost 6 bases and J lost 7; bases outside the gene matches: 6. The CDR3 is CASRPQGWQPQHF. CDR3 DNA: TGTGCCAGCAGACCACAGGGGTGGCAGCCCCAGCATTTT.